This TCR beta chain derives from a study of blood T cell repertoires in COVID-19. TCRdb's copy holds only in-frame clones and misses some; the assay was immunoSEQ multiplex PCR. The table shows around 20,000 clones, with 91% occurring only once. CDR1 is MGHRA and CDR2 is YSYEKL in the germline V gene. The CDR3 sequence is 15 residues long. The germline V and J ends were trimmed by 3 bases and 1 base, with 10 bases remaining between them. Input material: peripheral blood. The receptor was isolated from a human donor in a cohort sampled during active COVID-19. The rearrangement joins TRBV4-1 to TRBJ1-5; perhaps TRBD1 as D (6 bases). The chain's CDR3 is CASSQERGSNQPQHF. As DNA, the CDR3 is TGCGCCAGCAGCCAGGAAAGGGGGAGCAATCAGCCCCAGCATTTT.